The following is a T cell receptor (beta chain) sequence with its context. Its matching antigen is unknown. Primers included in the PCR were 60 Vbeta and 13 Jbeta primers. TCRdb's copy holds only in-frame clones and misses some; the assay was immunoSEQ multiplex PCR. The top ten clones hold under 2% of a sample with roughly 200,000 clones, around 78% of them seen once. This CDR3 region has 16 residues. Germline V gene lookup returns CDR1 SGHKS and CDR2 YYEKEE (reference sequence). Trimming removed 0 bases from V and 0 bases from J; junction bases left unmatched: 4. These data belong to a study of cytomegalovirus exposure and HLA in healthy donors. Study results and limitations: The records held CMV serostatus as the only immune exposure information. An analysis was carried out at a later point. It showed that HLA-associated TCR beta chains were more clonally expanded than equally common non-associated chains.

Sequencing used PBMCs. The chain joins TRBV5-5 to TRBJ2-7; 9 bases match TRBD2. This clonotype originated in a man aged 25 to 45 in good health and CMV-seronegative. The CDR3 DNA reads TGTGCCAGCAGCTTGGAGCTAGCGGGAACCTCCTACGAGCAGTACTTC. Residues: CASSLELAGTSYEQYF.